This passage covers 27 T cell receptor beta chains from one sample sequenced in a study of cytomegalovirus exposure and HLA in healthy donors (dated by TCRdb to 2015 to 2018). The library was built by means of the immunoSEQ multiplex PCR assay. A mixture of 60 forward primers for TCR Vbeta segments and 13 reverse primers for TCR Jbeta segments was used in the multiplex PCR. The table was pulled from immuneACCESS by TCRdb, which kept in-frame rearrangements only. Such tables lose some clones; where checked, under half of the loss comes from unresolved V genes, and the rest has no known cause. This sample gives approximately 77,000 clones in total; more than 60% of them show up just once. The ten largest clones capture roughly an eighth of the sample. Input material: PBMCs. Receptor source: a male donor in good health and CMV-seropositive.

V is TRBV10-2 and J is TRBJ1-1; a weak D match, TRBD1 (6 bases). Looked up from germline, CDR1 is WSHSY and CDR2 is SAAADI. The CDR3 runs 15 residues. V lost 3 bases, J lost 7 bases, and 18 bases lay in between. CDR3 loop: CASSETRQGMGEAFF. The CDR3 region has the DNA TGCGCCAGCAGTGAAACCCGGCAGGGGATGGGTGAAGCTTTCTTT.

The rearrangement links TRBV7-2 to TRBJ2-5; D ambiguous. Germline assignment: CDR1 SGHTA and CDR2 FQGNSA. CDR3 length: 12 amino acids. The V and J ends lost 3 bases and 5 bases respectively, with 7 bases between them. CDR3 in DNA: TGTGCCAGCAGCTTTTCGTTCGAGACCCAGTACTTC. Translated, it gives CASSFSFETQYF.

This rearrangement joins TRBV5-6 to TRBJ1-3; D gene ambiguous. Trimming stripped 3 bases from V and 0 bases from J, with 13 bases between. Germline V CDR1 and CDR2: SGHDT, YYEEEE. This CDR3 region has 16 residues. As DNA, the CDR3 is TGTGCCAGCAGCTGGGGAGTCGCCCTCTCTGGAAACACCATATATTTT. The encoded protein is CASSWGVALSGNTIYF.

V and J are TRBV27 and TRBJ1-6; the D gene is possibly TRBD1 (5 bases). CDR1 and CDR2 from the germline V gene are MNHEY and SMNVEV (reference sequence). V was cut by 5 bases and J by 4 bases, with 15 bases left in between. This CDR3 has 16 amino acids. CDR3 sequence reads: CASSPSTDLYNSPLHF. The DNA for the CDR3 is TGTGCCAGCAGTCCCTCGACAGACCTTTATAATTCACCCCTCCACTTT.

The CDR3 protein is CSVVWQASRPYEQYF. The CDR3 DNA follows: TGCAGCGTTGTATGGCAGGCTAGCCGGCCCTACGAGCAGTACTTC. The chain links TRBV29-1 to TRBJ2-7; TRBD2 is a possible D gene (5 bases). The CDR3 extends over 15 amino acids. Germline assignment: CDR1 SQVTM and CDR2 ANQGSEA. V was pared by 4 bases and J by 2 bases, with 18 bases between.

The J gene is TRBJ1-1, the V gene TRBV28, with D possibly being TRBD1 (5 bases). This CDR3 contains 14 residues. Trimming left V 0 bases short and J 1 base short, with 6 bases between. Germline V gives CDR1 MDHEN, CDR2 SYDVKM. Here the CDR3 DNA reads TGTGCCAGCAGTTTATGGGGGGGGAACACTGAAGCTTTCTTT. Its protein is CASSLWGGNTEAFF.

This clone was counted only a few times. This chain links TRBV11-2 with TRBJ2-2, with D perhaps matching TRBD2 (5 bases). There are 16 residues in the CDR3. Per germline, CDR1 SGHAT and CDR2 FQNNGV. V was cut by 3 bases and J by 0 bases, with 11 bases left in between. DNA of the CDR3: TGTGCCAGCAGCTTTCTCCCGGGGACGAACACCGGGGAGCTGTTTTTT. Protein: CASSFLPGTNTGELFF.

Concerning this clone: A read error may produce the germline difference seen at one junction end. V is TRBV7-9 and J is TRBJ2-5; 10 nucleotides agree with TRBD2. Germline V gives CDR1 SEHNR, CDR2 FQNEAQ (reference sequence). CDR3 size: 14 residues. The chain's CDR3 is CSSSAASGGASQYF. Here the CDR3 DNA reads TGTTCCAGCAGCGCCGCGAGCGGGGGGGCGTCCCAGTACTTC. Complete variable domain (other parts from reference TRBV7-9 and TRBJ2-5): DTGVSQNPRHKITKRGQNVTFRCDPISEHNRLYWYRQTLGQGPEFLTYFQNEAQLEKSRLLSDRFSAERPKGSFSTLEIQRTEQGDSAMYLCSSSAASGGASQYFGPGTRLLVL.

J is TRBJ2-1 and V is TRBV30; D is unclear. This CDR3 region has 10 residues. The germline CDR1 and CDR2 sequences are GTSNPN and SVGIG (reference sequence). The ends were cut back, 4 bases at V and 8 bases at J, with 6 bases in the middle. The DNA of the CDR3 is TGTGCCTGGACAGAGGATGAGCAGTTCTTC. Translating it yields CAWTEDEQFF.

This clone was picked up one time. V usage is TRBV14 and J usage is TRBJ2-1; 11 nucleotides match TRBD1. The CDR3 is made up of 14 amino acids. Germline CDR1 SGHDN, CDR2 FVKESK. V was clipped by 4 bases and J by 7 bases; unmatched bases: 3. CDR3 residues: CASSLRDRGNEQFF. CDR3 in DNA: TGTGCCAGCAGCCTCCGGGACAGGGGGAATGAGCAGTTCTTC.

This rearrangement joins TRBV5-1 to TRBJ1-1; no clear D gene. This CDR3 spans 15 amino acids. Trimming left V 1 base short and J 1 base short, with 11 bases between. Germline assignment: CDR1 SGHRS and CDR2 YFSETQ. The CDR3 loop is CASSLPGAGNTEAFF. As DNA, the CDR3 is TGCGCCAGCAGCTTGCCCGGTGCAGGGAACACTGAAGCTTTCTTT.

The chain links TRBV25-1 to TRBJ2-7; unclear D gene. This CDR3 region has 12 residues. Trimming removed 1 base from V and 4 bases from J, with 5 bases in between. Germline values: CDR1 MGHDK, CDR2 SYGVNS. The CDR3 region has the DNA TGTGCCAGCAGTGAATGTCGTTACGAGCAGTACTTC. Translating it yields CASSECRYEQYF.

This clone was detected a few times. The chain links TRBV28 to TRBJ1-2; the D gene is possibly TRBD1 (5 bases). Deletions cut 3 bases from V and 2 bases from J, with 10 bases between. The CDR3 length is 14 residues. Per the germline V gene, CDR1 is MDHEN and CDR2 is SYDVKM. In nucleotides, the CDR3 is TGTGCCAGCAGTTTGGGGCAGGGAAACTATGGCTACACCTTC. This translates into CASSLGQGNYGYTF.

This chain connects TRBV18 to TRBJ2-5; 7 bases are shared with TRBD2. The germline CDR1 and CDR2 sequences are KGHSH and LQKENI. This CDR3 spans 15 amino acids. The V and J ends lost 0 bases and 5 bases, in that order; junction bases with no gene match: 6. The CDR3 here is CASSPPEGGKETQYF. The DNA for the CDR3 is TGTGCCAGCTCACCACCCGAGGGAGGGAAGGAGACCCAGTACTTC. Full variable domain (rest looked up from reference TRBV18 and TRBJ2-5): NAGVMQNPRHLVRRRGQEARLRCSPMKGHSHVYWYRQLPEEGLKFMVYLQKENIIDESGMPKERFSAEFPKEGPSILRIQQVVRGDSAAYFCASSPPEGGKETQYFGPGTRLLVL.

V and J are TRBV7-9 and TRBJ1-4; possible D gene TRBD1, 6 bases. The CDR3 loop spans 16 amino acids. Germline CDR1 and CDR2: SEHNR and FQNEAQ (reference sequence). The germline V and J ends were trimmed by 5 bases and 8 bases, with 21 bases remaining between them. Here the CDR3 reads CASSEVSGGLREKLFF. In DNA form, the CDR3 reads TGTGCCAGCAGCGAAGTCAGCGGGGGCCTCAGAGAAAAACTGTTTTTT.

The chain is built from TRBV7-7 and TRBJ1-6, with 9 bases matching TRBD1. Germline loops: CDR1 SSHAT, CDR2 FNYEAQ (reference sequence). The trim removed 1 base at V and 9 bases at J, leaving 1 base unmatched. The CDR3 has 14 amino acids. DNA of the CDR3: TGTGCCAGCAGCTTAGGGGGACAGGGTTCACCCCTCCACTTT. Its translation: CASSLGGQGSPLHF.

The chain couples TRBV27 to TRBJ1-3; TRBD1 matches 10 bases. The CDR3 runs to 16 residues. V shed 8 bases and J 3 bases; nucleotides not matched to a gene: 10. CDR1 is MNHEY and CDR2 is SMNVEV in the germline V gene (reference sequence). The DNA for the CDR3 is TGTGCCAGCGGGAGGACAGGGGGATTTCTTGGAAACACCATATATTTT. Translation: CASGRTGGFLGNTIYF.

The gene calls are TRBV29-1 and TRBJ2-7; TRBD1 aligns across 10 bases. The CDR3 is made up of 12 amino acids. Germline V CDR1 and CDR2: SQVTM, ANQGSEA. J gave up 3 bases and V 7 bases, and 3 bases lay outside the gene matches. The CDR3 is CSAGQGSYEQYF. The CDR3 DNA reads TGCAGCGCGGGACAGGGGAGCTACGAGCAGTACTTC.

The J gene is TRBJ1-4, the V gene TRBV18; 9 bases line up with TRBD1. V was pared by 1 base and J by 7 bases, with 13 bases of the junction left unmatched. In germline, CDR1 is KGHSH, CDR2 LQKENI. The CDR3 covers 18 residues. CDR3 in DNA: TGTGCCAGCTCACCACGTCGGACAGGGGTTGGAGGGGTTGAAAAACTGTTTTTT. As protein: CASSPRRTGVGGVEKLFF. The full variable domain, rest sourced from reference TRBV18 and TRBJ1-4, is NAGVMQNPRHLVRRRGQEARLRCSPMKGHSHVYWYRQLPEEGLKFMVYLQKENIIDESGMPKERFSAEFPKEGPSILRIQQVVRGDSAAYFCASSPRRTGVGGVEKLFFGSGTQLSVL.

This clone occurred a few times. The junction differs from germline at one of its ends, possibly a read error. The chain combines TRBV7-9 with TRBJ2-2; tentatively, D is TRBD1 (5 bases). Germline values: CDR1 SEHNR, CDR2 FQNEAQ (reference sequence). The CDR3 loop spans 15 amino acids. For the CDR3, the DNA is TGTTCCAGCAGCTTGTTCCAGGGTGGCACCGGGGAGCTGTTTTTT. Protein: CSSSLFQGGTGELFF.

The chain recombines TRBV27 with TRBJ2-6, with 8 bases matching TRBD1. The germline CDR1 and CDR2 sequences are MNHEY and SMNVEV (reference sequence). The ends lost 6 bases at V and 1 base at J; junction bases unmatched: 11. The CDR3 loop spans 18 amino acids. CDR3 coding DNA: TGTGCCAGCAGAAAGACAGGGGAATGGGAATCTGGGGCCAACGTCCTGACTTTC. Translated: CASRKTGEWESGANVLTF.

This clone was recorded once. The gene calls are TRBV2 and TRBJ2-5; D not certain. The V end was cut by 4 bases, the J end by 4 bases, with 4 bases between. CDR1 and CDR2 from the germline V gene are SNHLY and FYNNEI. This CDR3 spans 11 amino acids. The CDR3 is CASSVRETQYF. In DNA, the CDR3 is TGTGCCAGCAGTGTTAGAGAGACCCAGTACTTC.

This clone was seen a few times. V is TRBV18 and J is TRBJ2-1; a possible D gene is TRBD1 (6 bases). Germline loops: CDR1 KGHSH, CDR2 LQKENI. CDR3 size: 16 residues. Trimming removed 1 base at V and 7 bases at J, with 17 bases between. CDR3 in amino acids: CASSPRWDLRGNEQFF. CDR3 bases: TGTGCCAGCTCACCACGTTGGGACCTAAGGGGGAATGAGCAGTTCTTC.

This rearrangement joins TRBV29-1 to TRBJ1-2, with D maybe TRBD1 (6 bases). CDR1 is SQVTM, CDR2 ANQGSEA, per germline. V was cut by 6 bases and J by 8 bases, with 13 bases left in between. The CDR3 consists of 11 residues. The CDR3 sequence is CSVLGGRGYTF. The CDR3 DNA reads TGCAGCGTCTTAGGGGGTAGGGGCTACACCTTC.

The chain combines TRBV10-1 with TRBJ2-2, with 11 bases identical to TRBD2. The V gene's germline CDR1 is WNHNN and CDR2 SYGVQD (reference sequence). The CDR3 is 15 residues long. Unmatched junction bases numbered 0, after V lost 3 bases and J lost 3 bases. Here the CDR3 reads CASSDSGRDTGELFF. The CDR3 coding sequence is TGCGCCAGCAGTGATAGCGGGAGGGACACCGGGGAGCTGTTTTTT.

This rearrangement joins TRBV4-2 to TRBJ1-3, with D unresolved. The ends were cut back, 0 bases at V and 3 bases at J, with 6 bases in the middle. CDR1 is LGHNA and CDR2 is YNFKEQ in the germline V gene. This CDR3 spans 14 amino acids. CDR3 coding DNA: TGTGCCAGCAGCCAAGATTCTATTGGAAACACCATATATTTT. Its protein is CASSQDSIGNTIYF.

The CDR3 bases are TGTGCCAGCAGCCCGGACACGGGAGGGCCGTACTACAATGAGCAGTTCTTC. Amino acids: CASSPDTGGPYYNEQFF. The chain has TRBV5-4 and TRBJ2-1; 8 bases are shared with TRBD2. Germline V gene lookup returns CDR1 SGHNT and CDR2 YYREEE (reference sequence). The CDR3 sequence is 17 residues long. After removal of 4 bases from V and 3 bases from J, the junction contained 12 bases not matched to a gene.